These 27 T cell receptor beta chains originate from one sample sequenced in a study of blood T cell repertoires in COVID-19. TCRdb keeps only in-frame clones here, not all; method: immunoSEQ multiplex PCR. The sample lists about 130,000 clones; about 74% were seen once. The sample taken for sequencing was peripheral blood. These receptors came from a man in his fifties or sixties with acute or convalescent COVID-19.

This chain links TRBV27 with TRBJ1-4; 10 bases align to TRBD1. The trim removed 3 bases at V and 7 bases at J, leaving 8 bases unmatched. The CDR3 covers 16 residues. CDR1 is MNHEY and CDR2 is SMNVEV in the germline V gene (reference sequence). CDR3 DNA: TGTGCCAGCAGTTTGAGATGGGACAGGGGCTCTGAAAAACTGTTTTTT. Protein sequence: CASSLRWDRGSEKLFF.

V gene TRBV14 combines with J gene TRBJ1-2; 8 nucleotides agree with TRBD1. CDR3 length: 14 amino acids. Germline values: CDR1 SGHDN, CDR2 FVKESK. Trimming removed 1 base from V and 4 bases from J; junction bases left unmatched: 2. CDR3 residues: CASSQGQGAYGYTF. For the CDR3, the DNA is TGTGCCAGCAGCCAAGGGCAGGGGGCCTATGGCTACACCTTC.

The chain combines TRBV28 with TRBJ1-1; D is unresolved. Trimming stripped 6 bases from V and 6 bases from J, with 14 bases between. Per the germline V gene, CDR1 is MDHEN and CDR2 is SYDVKM. CDR3 length: 13 residues. Here the CDR3 reads CASSLDGRAEAFF. CDR3 sequence (DNA): TGTGCCAGCAGCCTGGACGGGCGGGCTGAAGCTTTCTTT.

The chain combines TRBV7-9 with TRBJ2-7; TRBD2 might be the D (5 bases). This CDR3 has 13 amino acids. V shed 4 bases and J shed 3 bases, with 10 bases lying between them. Germline V gene lookup returns CDR1 SEHNR and CDR2 FQNEAQ (reference sequence). CDR3 amino acids: CASSSDSHYEQYF. CDR3 in DNA: TGTGCCAGCAGCTCGGACTCCCACTACGAGCAGTACTTC.

The chain links TRBV5-4 to TRBJ1-2; maybe TRBD1 (6 bases). Germline V gene lookup returns CDR1 SGHNT and CDR2 YYREEE (reference sequence). V was clipped by 5 bases and J by 8 bases, with 19 bases between them. The CDR3 covers 14 residues. CDR3 loop: CASSFFSGEGGYTF. For the CDR3, the DNA is TGTGCCAGCAGTTTTTTTTCAGGGGAAGGAGGCTACACCTTC.

The V gene is TRBV19, the J gene TRBJ1-5; D is perhaps TRBD1 (5 bases). The CDR3 loop spans 14 amino acids. The V end lost 6 bases, the J end lost 2 bases, and 11 bases lay between the germline ends. Germline CDR1 LNHDA, CDR2 SQIVND (reference sequence). The chain's CDR3 is CASRRGDGNQPQHF. CDR3 DNA sequence: TGTGCCAGTAGGCGGGGGGACGGCAATCAGCCCCAGCATTTT.

The chain combines TRBV19 with TRBJ2-7, with 7 bases that match TRBD2. The CDR3 length is 15 residues. Per the germline V gene, CDR1 is LNHDA and CDR2 is SQIVND (reference sequence). V lost 3 bases to trimming and J lost 2 bases; unmatched junction nucleotides: 7. CDR3 protein: CASSIAASGAYEQYF. The DNA of the CDR3 is TGTGCCAGTAGTATCGCAGCTAGCGGAGCCTACGAGCAGTACTTC.

The chain uses TRBV5-1 and TRBJ1-4, with TRBD1 matching over 9 bases. With 6 bases clipped from V and 8 bases from J, the junction kept 8 bases outside the gene matches. The CDR3 consists of 14 residues. Germline CDR1 and CDR2: SGHRS and YFSETQ. The CDR3 spells CASNPGQGFEKLFF. In DNA form, the CDR3 reads TGCGCCAGCAACCCGGGACAGGGTTTCGAAAAACTGTTTTTT.

This rearrangement joins TRBV6-6 to TRBJ2-3; 13 bases are shared with TRBD2. The CDR3 is 12 residues long. Germline V gene data show CDR1 as MNHNY and CDR2 as SVGAGI (reference sequence). The CDR3 DNA reads TGTGCTACTAGCGGGAGGGCCGGCACGCAGTATTTT. Its translation: CATSGRAGTQYF.

This chain connects TRBV2 to TRBJ2-5; D is undetermined. Trimming took 5 bases from V and 3 from J, leaving 10 bases between them. Germline V gives CDR1 SNHLY, CDR2 FYNNEI. The length of the CDR3 is 13 residues. This CDR3 is CASSLSVKETQYF. CDR3 in DNA: TGTGCCAGCAGTCTCAGCGTCAAAGAGACCCAGTACTTC.

This clone was detected only a few times. The chain is built from TRBV7-3 and TRBJ2-5, with D tentatively TRBD1 (5 bases). This CDR3 is built from 15 residues. The V and J ends lost 5 bases and 7 bases respectively, with 20 bases between them. Germline assignment: CDR1 SGHTA and CDR2 FQGTGA. CDR3 coding DNA: TGTGCCAGCAGCCCTACCCCATTGGGGCTCGGGACCCAGTACTTC. Translated: CASSPTPLGLGTQYF.

CDR3 bases: TGTGCCACCAAGAAAGCGGGAGGCACAGATACGCAGTATTTT. The encoded protein is CATKKAGGTDTQYF. The gene calls are TRBV24-1 and TRBJ2-3; the match to TRBD2 covers 8 bases. The CDR3 consists of 14 residues. Germline lookup yields CDR1 KGHDR and CDR2 SFDVKD. V was clipped by 8 bases and J by 1 base; unmatched bases: 4.

The chain employs TRBV3-1 (or the pseudogene TRBV3-2) and TRBJ1-6; unclear D gene. The CDR3 is made up of 14 amino acids. The germline V gene encodes CDR1 LGHDT and CDR2 YNNKEL (reference sequence). V was trimmed by 2 bases and J by 3 bases, leaving 5 bases between them. This chain's CDR3 is CASSQQNYNSPLHF. The CDR3 DNA reads as TGTGCCAGCAGCCAACAGAACTATAATTCACCCCTCCACTTT.

The count of this clone is one. The J gene is TRBJ2-2, the V gene TRBV11-2, with D maybe TRBD2 (5 bases). V lost 2 bases and J lost 1, with 8 bases in between. The CDR3 totals 15 residues. Germline loops: CDR1 SGHAT, CDR2 FQNNGV. CDR3: CASSLRGRNTGELFF. In DNA form, the CDR3 reads TGTGCCAGCAGCTTAAGAGGGCGGAACACCGGGGAGCTGTTTTTT.

This rearrangement joins TRBV5-1 to TRBJ1-1, with a weak D call TRBD1 (6 bases). Trimming removed 1 base from V and 1 base from J, with 14 bases in between. The CDR3 runs 16 residues. From germline, CDR1 is SGHRS and CDR2 YFSETQ. The CDR3 protein is CASSLSGGLSNTEAFF. The CDR3 DNA is TGCGCCAGCAGCTTGTCGGGGGGCCTTTCGAACACTGAAGCTTTCTTT.

The V gene is TRBV6-6, the J gene TRBJ2-7; 8 bases agree with TRBD2. CDR3 length: 15 residues. The trim removed 0 bases at V and 2 bases at J, leaving 3 bases unmatched. The germline V gene has CDR1 MNHNY and CDR2 SVGAGI (reference sequence). CDR3 sequence reads: CASSYSTGGAYEQYF. CDR3 bases: TGTGCCAGCAGTTACTCTACGGGGGGGGCCTACGAGCAGTACTTC.

The gene calls are TRBV24-1 and TRBJ1-5; unclear D gene. The CDR3 runs to 15 residues. In germline, CDR1 is KGHDR, CDR2 SFDVKD. The ends were cut back, 7 bases at V and 3 bases at J, with 15 bases in the middle. The CDR3 nucleotides are TGTGCCACCAGCCCCGGCGGGCTCTACAATCAGCCCCAGCATTTT. Translation: CATSPGGLYNQPQHF.

Many counts were recorded for this clone. The chain couples TRBV19 to TRBJ1-1; 7 positions match TRBD1. Germline values: CDR1 LNHDA, CDR2 SQIVND (reference sequence). Germline trimming cut 5 bases from V and 4 bases from J; bases unmatched to any gene: 7. The CDR3 runs 14 residues. CDR3 sequence (DNA): TGTGCCAGTAGTTTCTGGGACAGAGTCACTGAAGCTTTCTTT. Residues: CASSFWDRVTEAFF.

The J gene is TRBJ1-1, the V gene TRBV5-1, with D perhaps matching TRBD1 (5 bases). This CDR3 is 13 amino acids long. Trimming stripped 5 bases from V and 4 bases from J, with 12 bases between. CDR1 SGHRS and CDR2 YFSETQ come from the germline V gene. CDR3: CASSPEGATEAFF. CDR3 DNA sequence: TGCGCCAGCAGTCCCGAAGGGGCCACTGAAGCTTTCTTT.

This clone has only a few counts. The gene calls are TRBV15 and TRBJ1-3, with 10 bases lining up with TRBD1. Germline CDR1 and CDR2: LNHNV and YYDKDF (reference sequence). The CDR3 extends over 16 amino acids. J was trimmed by 4 bases and V by 3 bases; bases with no gene match: 6. CDR3 in amino acids: CATSSGTGALGNTIYF. For the CDR3, the DNA is TGTGCCACCAGCAGCGGGACAGGGGCTTTGGGAAACACCATATATTTT.

The CDR3 here is CASSIRDRDYGYTF. CDR3 nucleotides: TGTGCCAGTAGTATCCGGGACAGGGACTATGGCTACACCTTC. The J gene is TRBJ1-2, the V gene TRBV19; TRBD1 agrees at 9 bases. Per the germline V gene, CDR1 is LNHDA and CDR2 is SQIVND (reference sequence). Trimming cost V 3 bases and J 3 bases; bases outside gene matches: 2. The CDR3 spans 14 residues.

This clone was counted a single time. This rearrangement joins TRBV10-2 to TRBJ1-2; D possibly corresponds to TRBD1 (5 bases). Trimming stripped 6 bases from V and 7 bases from J, with 18 bases between. Germline V gene lookup returns CDR1 WSHSY and CDR2 SAAADI. The CDR3 length is 14 residues. The CDR3 spells CASSAQALRGGYTF. Written as DNA, the CDR3 is TGCGCCAGCAGCGCACAGGCACTACGTGGTGGCTACACCTTC.

The chain combines TRBV7-6 with TRBJ2-1, with a possible D match to TRBD1 (6 bases). Germline CDR1 reads SGHVS; CDR2 reads FNYEAQ. The CDR3 is 13 residues long. V lost 5 bases, J lost 10 bases, and 15 bases lay in between. CDR3 sequence (DNA): TGTGCCAGCAGCATAACAGGGTCTTGGGAGCAGTTCTTC. It is translated as CASSITGSWEQFF.

The rearrangement uses TRBV5-1 and TRBJ2-1; 7 nucleotides align to TRBD2. This CDR3 comprises 16 residues. After removal of 0 bases from V and 6 bases from J, the junction contained 9 bases not matched to a gene. Germline CDR1 reads SGHRS; CDR2 reads YFSETQ. CDR3 loop: CASSLGFSAGVNEQFF. In DNA form, the CDR3 reads TGCGCCAGCAGCTTGGGTTTTAGTGCGGGAGTCAATGAGCAGTTCTTC.

The chain joins TRBV6-5 to TRBJ2-7; 8 positions match TRBD1. From germline, CDR1 is MNHEY and CDR2 SVGAGI. This CDR3 comprises 14 residues. The V segment lost 5 bases and the J segment 3 bases; nucleotides outside the gene matches: 6. DNA of the CDR3: TGTGCCAGCAGTCGGACAGGGTTCAACTACGAGCAGTACTTC. It yields the protein CASSRTGFNYEQYF.

The V call is TRBV5-1, the J call TRBJ2-7; D is perhaps TRBD1 (6 bases). Per germline, CDR1 SGHRS and CDR2 YFSETQ. The CDR3 is made up of 13 amino acids. The V and J ends lost 1 base and 3 bases respectively, with 8 bases between them. CDR3 amino acids: CASSLNRDYEQYF. CDR3 nucleotide sequence: TGCGCCAGCAGCTTGAACAGGGACTACGAGCAGTACTTC.

The chain combines TRBV19 with TRBJ1-1; 12 nucleotides align to TRBD1. After removal of 3 bases from V and 1 base from J, the junction contained 3 bases not matched to a gene. The CDR3 totals 16 residues. CDR1 and CDR2 from the germline V gene are LNHDA and SQIVND (reference sequence). The CDR3 is CASSMGQGAGNTEAFF. The CDR3 DNA is TGTGCCAGTAGTATGGGACAGGGGGCGGGGAACACTGAAGCTTTCTTT.